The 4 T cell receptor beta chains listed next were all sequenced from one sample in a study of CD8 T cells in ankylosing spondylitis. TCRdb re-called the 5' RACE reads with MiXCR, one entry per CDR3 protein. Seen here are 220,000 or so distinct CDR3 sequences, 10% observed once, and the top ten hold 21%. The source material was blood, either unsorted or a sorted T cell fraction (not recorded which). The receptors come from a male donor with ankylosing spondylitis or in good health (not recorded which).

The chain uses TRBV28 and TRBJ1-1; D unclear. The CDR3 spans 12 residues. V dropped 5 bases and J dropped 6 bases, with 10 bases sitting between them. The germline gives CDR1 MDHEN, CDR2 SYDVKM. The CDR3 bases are TGTGCCAGCAGTACAATACTGTCTGAAGCTTTCTTT. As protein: CASSTILSEAFF.

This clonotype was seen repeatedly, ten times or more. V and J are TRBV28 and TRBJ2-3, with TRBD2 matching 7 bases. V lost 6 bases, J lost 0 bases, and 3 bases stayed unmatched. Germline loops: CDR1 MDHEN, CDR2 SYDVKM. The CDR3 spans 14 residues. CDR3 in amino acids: CASSRGGSTDTQYF. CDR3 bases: TGTGCCAGCAGCCGCGGGGGAAGCACAGATACGCAGTATTTT.

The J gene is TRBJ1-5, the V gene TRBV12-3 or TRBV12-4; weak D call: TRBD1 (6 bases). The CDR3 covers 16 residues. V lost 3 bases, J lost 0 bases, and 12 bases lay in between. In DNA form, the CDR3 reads TGTGCCAGCAGTTTCGGACAGCTCTATAGCAATCAGCCCCAGCATTTT. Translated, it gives CASSFGQLYSNQPQHF.

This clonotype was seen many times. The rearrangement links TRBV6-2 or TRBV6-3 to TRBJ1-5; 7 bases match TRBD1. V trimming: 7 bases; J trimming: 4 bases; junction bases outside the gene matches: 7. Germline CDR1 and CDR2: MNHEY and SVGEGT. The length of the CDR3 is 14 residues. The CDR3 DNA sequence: TGTGCCAGCACGGGACAGTCAACGAATCAGCCCCAGCATTTT. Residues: CASTGQSTNQPQHF.